This T cell receptor (beta chain) stems from a study of cytomegalovirus exposure and HLA in healthy donors. This clone has only a few counts. V gave up 3 bases and J gave up 7 bases, with 19 bases separating them. This CDR3 contains 16 residues. Germline V gene lookup returns CDR1 SGHDT and CDR2 YYEEEE. PCR amplification relied on 60 Vbeta primers (plus 13 Jbeta primers). Sequenced by immunoSEQ multiplex PCR; TCRdb stores in-frame clones only, minus some. The data contain fewer than 200,000 clones, about 65% of them singletons. This chain connects TRBV5-6 to TRBJ2-2; D might be TRBD1 (7 bases). This TCR derives from a girl aged 10-17 years in good health and CMV-seronegative. The sample taken for sequencing was PBMCs. The CDR3 coding sequence is TGTGCCAGCAGCTCCTCCCAGACAGGGAGGATCGGGGAGCTGTTTTTT. Its translation: CASSSSQTGRIGELFF.